The 10 T cell receptor beta chains listed next were all sequenced from one sample in a study of response to subunit inactivated influenza vaccine. TCRdb ran MiXCR on the RT-PCR reads and lists one entry per CDR3 protein. This table holds 550,000 to 800,000 distinct CDR3 sequences, about 15% found once. The source material was PBMCs from blood, sampled about 13 days after vaccination. These receptors came from a man aged 50-60 years who received an inactivated influenza vaccine.

The V and J genes are TRBV12-3 or TRBV12-4 and TRBJ2-3; D is perhaps TRBD1 or TRBD2 (6 bases each). V was clipped by 9 bases and J by 0 bases, with 13 bases between them. The CDR3 totals 14 residues. For the CDR3, the DNA is TGTGCCAGTCTTCGGGGGCCAAGCACAGATACGCAGTATTTT. This translates into CASLRGPSTDTQYF.

This clonotype was picked up many times. V is TRBV5-6 and J is TRBJ2-3, with 9 bases fitting TRBD1. The germline V gene has CDR1 SGHDT and CDR2 YYEEEE. Trimming at V came to 4 bases and at J to 2 bases, leaving 5 bases not matched to a gene. The CDR3 is 15 residues long. CDR3 sequence: CASSQDRGLTDTQYF. The DNA for the CDR3 is TGTGCCAGCAGCCAGGACAGGGGCCTCACAGATACGCAGTATTTT.

The V gene is TRBV12-3 or TRBV12-4, the J gene TRBJ2-6; possibly TRBD2 for D (5 bases). The CDR3 is made up of 14 amino acids. Trimming cost V 5 bases and J 0 bases, with 5 bases left between them. The CDR3 sequence is CASSGSSGANVLTF. The CDR3 DNA follows: TGTGCCAGCAGTGGGAGCTCTGGGGCCAACGTCCTGACTTTC.

This clonotype turned up a few times. The V gene is TRBV7-9, the J gene TRBJ2-7; D is ambiguous. V was trimmed by 5 bases and J by 3 bases, leaving 17 bases between them. Germline assignment: CDR1 SEHNR and CDR2 FQNEAQ (reference sequence). This CDR3 has 15 residues. CDR3 sequence: CASSADGRQFYEQYF. The CDR3 DNA reads TGTGCCAGCAGCGCGGACGGGCGCCAGTTCTACGAGCAGTACTTC.

The J gene is TRBJ1-4, the V gene TRBV7-2; 7 bases align to TRBD1. Germline V CDR1 and CDR2: SGHTA, FQGNSA. The CDR3 consists of 15 residues. V dropped 5 bases and J dropped 7; count of bases not matched to a gene: 10. The CDR3 protein is CASSPTGAWGEKLFF. The CDR3, as DNA: TGTGCCAGCAGCCCAACAGGGGCCTGGGGTGAAAAACTGTTTTTT.

This clonotype has just a few counts. J is TRBJ2-3 and V is TRBV25-1; 7 bases match TRBD2. The CDR3 has 13 residues. Unmatched junction bases numbered 3, after V lost 4 bases and J lost 5 bases. Germline V gene sequence: CDR1 MGHDK, CDR2 SYGVNS. The CDR3 loop reads CASSVLAGDTQYF. CDR3 sequence (DNA): TGTGCCAGCAGTGTATTAGCGGGAGATACGCAGTATTTT.

This clonotype was seen repeatedly, ten times or more. The V and J genes are TRBV7-9 and TRBJ2-3, with a tentative D call TRBD2 (6 bases). Trimming took off 4 bases at V and 0 bases at J, with 11 bases between the two ends. The CDR3 spans 15 residues. Germline V gene data show CDR1 as SEHNR and CDR2 as FQNEAQ (reference sequence). The CDR3 DNA reads as TGTGCCAGCAGCTACCTAGGGACTAGCACAGATACGCAGTATTTT. Its translation: CASSYLGTSTDTQYF.

This clonotype was found a few times. The J gene is TRBJ2-3, the V gene TRBV7-2, with D tentatively TRBD2 (7 bases). The V gene lost 5 bases and the J gene lost 6 bases, with 18 bases spanning the gap. Looked up from germline, CDR1 is SGHTA and CDR2 is FQGNSA. The CDR3 has 15 residues. The CDR3 DNA reads as TGTGCCAGCAGCGCCGCGGGGGCCCCTTTCGATACGCAGTATTTT. This codes for CASSAAGAPFDTQYF.

The CDR3 loop reads CASSQGAGVRSEQFF. The CDR3 nucleotides read TGCGCCAGCAGCCAAGGAGCGGGAGTTAGGAGTGAGCAGTTCTTC. The rearrangement uses TRBV4-3 and TRBJ2-1; 8 nucleotides align to TRBD2. Germline CDR1 LGHNA, CDR2 YSLEER. V lost 1 base to trimming and J lost 9 bases; unmatched junction nucleotides: 8. This CDR3 region has 15 residues.

This clonotype was counted between two and nine times. V and J are TRBV12-3 or TRBV12-4 and TRBJ2-6; no clear D. The CDR3 has 14 residues. The V and J ends lost 3 bases and 4 bases respectively, with 7 bases between them. The CDR3 region has the DNA TGTGCCAGCAGTTTTGATCGGGGGGCCAACGTCCTGACTTTC. Amino acid sequence: CASSFDRGANVLTF.